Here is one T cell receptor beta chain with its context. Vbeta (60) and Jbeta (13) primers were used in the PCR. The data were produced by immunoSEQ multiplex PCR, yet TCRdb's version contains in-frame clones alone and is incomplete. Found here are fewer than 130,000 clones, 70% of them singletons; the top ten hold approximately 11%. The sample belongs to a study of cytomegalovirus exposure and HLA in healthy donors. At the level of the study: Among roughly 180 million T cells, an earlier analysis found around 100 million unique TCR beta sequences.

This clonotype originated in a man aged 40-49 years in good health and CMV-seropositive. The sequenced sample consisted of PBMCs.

CDR3 in amino acids: CSVVPGGTDTQYF. The CDR3 bases are TGCAGCGTTGTCCCGGGAGGAACAGATACGCAGTATTTT. The chain combines TRBV29-1 with TRBJ2-3, with 7 bases fitting TRBD2. The CDR3 contains 13 residues. The junction had 4 bases not matched to a gene; V was cut back by 4 bases and J by 3 bases. CDR1 and CDR2 (germline): SQVTM, ANQGSEA.